This TCR beta chain derives from a study of blood T cells in healthy people across ages. The CDR3 is 12 residues long. Germline lookup yields CDR1 DFQATT and CDR2 SNEGSKA (reference sequence). Trimming removed 3 bases at V and 1 base at J, with 6 bases between. Individuals who donated were healthy Caucasians from Russia aged roughly 6 to 100. The authors drew approximately 10 milliliters of peripheral blood from each donor. This clonotype came up a few times. For the second PCR, which ran for roughly 7 to 11 cycles, a sample-barcoded 5' primer and a J-beta primer mix were used. The study obtained at least 3 million CDR3-containing paired-end reads from every sample. Using its own MiXCR run on the 5' RACE reads, TCRdb lists one record per CDR3 protein. The sample records roughly 1,300,000 distinct CDR3 sequences, roughly 64% being singletons.

This chain links TRBV20-1 with TRBJ1-1; D gene ambiguous. This receptor was obtained from a man aged 18-30 years in good health. The sample consisted of blood. The CDR3 sequence is CSARRGNTEAFF. CDR3 bases: TGCAGTGCTAGGCGGGGGAACACTGAAGCTTTCTTT.